This T cell receptor beta chain appears in the sequencing data of a study of blood T cell repertoires in COVID-19. Study at large: The samples span acute and convalescent COVID-19 from the United States, Italy and Spain. T cells, B-cell-depleted T cells, or PBMCs provided the cDNA or gDNA that served as material.

This CDR3 is built from 17 residues. Germline CDR1 is SQVTM and CDR2 is ANQGSEA. The V gene lost 0 bases and the J gene lost 7 bases, with 21 bases spanning the gap. Study processing details: Nucleated cell counts were estimated from reference gene primer amplification. This table comes from immunoSEQ multiplex PCR, and its TCRdb copy is limited to in-frame clones, with some not included. V, J and clone size were drawn from that table, and D and trimming were deduced from the DNA. This table holds 260,000 or so clones, around 90% found once. Sequencing was carried out using peripheral blood. The sequence was collected from a young man with active or convalescent COVID-19. The gene calls are TRBV29-1 and TRBJ2-2; tentatively, D is TRBD2 (6 bases). The CDR3: CSVEDPVLAGTDGELFF. DNA of the CDR3: TGCAGCGTTGAAGATCCGGTTTTGGCAGGGACTGACGGGGAGCTGTTTTTT.